This TCR beta chain was found in a study of Ad26.COV2.S vaccination and SARS-CoV-2 variants. The CDR3 runs to 17 residues. Germline-derived CDR1 and CDR2 are MGHRA and YSYEKL. V lost 0 bases, J lost 6 bases, and 8 bases stayed unmatched. Profiling relied on immunoSEQ multiplex PCR, and the TCRdb table lists in-frame clones only, not all of them. Counted here are about 680,000 clones, more than 70% occurring once; the ten biggest clones make up 1.5%. In this sample, this clone turned up a few times. The antigen is undetermined. Findings and caveats of the study: After vaccination, substantial breadth of spike-specific CD8+ and CD4+ responses was reported.

Treatment noted: roughly 19 received Ad26.COV2.S at low or high dose, single or two shots; roughly five received placebo; per-sample allocation not given. Day 63 after the first injection of vaccine or placebo was the sampling time. The chain is built from TRBV4-1 and TRBJ2-2, with 9 bases matching TRBD2. Specimen: peripheral blood, collected in a trial of Ad26.COV2.S vaccine versus placebo. The TCR originated in a person between 18 and 65 years old who received the Ad26.COV2.S COVID-19 vaccine or a placebo. The chain's CDR3 is CASSQDLSASGAGELFF. The CDR3 DNA sequence: TGCGCCAGCAGCCAAGATCTCTCGGCTAGCGGGGCCGGGGAGCTGTTTTTT.